This TCR beta chain was sequenced during a study of T cells in Graves' hyperthyroidism and ophthalmopathy. Study-wide results and caveats: Ophthalmopathy, as predicted by the model, came a median around 6.7 months after the prediction.

CDR1 and CDR2 from the germline V gene are SGHVS and FQNEAQ. The CDR3 consists of 15 residues. Trimming left V 5 bases short and J 2 bases short, with 12 bases between. Researchers amplified the TCR beta CDR3 regions from RNA transcripts. The primer set for the first-round RT-PCR of the TCR CDR3 was HTBI. Via MiXCR, TCRdb re-called the multiplex PCR reads, giving one row per CDR3 protein. Among around 600,000 distinct CDR3 sequences listed, 12% to 15% were seen once. A patient was excluded if there was uncontrolled infection, other autoimmune disease, pregnancy or lactation. Orbital computed tomography and thyroid ultrasound, together with serum TRAb and thyroxine and clinical symptoms, were used for diagnoses. This clonotype was observed a few times. Its antigen is not identified.

This TCR derives from a young woman with Graves' ophthalmopathy. Sequencing was done on a sample of blood. The chain recombines TRBV7-8 with TRBJ2-2; TRBD1 is a possible D gene (5 bases). CDR3 protein: CASSTRTYNTGELFF. CDR3 sequence (DNA): TGTGCCAGCAGCACCCGGACATACAACACCGGGGAGCTGTTTTTT.